This TCR beta chain was found in a study of cytomegalovirus exposure and HLA in healthy donors. Losses at the gene ends were 8 bases for V and 6 bases for J; bases not matched to a gene: 1. The CDR3 contains 10 residues. Germline loops: CDR1 MNHNS, CDR2 SASEGT. TCRdb keeps only in-frame clones here, not all; method: immunoSEQ multiplex PCR. Among fewer than 120,000 clones, 85% to 90% were seen once, and the ten largest hold 1.4% to 1.5%. The rearrangement uses TRBV6-1 and TRBJ2-7, with 7 bases that match TRBD2. The sample taken for sequencing was PBMCs. The clonotype was recovered from a woman aged 25-40 years in good health and CMV-seropositive. The CDR3 spells CASGGGEQYF. CDR3 in DNA: TGTGCCAGCGGGGGGGGCGAGCAGTACTTC.